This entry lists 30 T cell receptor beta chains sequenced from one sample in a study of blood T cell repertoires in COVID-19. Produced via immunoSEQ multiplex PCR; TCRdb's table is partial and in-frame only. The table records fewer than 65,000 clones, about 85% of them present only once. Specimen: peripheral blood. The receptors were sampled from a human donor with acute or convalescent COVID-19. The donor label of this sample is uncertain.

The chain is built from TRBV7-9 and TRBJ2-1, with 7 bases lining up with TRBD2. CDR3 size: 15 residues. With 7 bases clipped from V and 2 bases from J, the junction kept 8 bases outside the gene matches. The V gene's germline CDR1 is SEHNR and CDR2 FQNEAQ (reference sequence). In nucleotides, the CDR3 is TGTGCCAGCAATTGGGACTACCCTACCTACAATGAGCAGTTCTTC. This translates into CASNWDYPTYNEQFF.

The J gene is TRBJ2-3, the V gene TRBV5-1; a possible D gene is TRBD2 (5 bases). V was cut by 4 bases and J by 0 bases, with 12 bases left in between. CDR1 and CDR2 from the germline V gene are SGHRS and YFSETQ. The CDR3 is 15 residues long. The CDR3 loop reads CASSDVTGSTDTQYF. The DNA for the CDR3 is TGCGCCAGCAGCGATGTGACGGGGAGCACAGATACGCAGTATTTT.

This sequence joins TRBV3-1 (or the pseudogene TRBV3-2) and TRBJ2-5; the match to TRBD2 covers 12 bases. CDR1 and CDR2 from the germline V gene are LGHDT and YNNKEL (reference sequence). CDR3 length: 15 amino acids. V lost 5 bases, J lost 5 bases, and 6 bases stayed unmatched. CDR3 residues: CASSKRTSGTETQYF. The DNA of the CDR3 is TGTGCCAGCAGCAAGCGGACTAGCGGGACTGAGACCCAGTACTTC.

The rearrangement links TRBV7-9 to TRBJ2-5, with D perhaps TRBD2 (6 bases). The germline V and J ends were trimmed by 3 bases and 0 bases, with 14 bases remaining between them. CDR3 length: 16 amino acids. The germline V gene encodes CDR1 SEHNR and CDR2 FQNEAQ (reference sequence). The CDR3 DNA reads TGTGCCAGCAGCTTGGGGGAGGACTTGTACCAAGAGACCCAGTACTTC. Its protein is CASSLGEDLYQETQYF.

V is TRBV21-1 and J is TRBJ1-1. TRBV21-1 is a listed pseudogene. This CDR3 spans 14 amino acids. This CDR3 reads CASTLGGLNTEAFF. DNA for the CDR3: TGTGCCAGCACCCTCGGGGGATTGAACACTGAAGCTTTCTTT.

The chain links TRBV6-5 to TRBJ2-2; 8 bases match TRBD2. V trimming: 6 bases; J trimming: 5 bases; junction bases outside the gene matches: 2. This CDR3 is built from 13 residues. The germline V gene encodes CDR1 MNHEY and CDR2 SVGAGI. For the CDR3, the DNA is TGTGCCAGCAGAGCGGGGGTTACCGGGGAGCTGTTTTTT. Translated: CASRAGVTGELFF.

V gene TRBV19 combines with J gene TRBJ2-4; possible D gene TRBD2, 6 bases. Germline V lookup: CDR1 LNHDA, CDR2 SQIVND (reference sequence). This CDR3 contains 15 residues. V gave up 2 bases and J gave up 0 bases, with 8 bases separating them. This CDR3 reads CASSILRGAKNIQYF. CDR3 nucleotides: TGTGCCAGTAGTATACTGCGGGGAGCCAAAAACATTCAGTACTTC.

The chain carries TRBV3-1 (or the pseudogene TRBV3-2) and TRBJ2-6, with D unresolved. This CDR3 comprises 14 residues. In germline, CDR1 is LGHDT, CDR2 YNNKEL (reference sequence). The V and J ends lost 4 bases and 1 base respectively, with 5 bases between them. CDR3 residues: CASSRDSGANVLTF. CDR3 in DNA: TGTGCCAGCAGCCGCGATTCTGGGGCCAACGTCCTGACTTTC.

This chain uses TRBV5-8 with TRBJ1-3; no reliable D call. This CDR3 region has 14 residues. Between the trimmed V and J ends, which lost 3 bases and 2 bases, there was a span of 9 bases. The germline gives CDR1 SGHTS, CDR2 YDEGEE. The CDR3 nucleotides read TGTGCCAGCAGCTGGGCCGTTGCTGGAAACACCATATATTTT. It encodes CASSWAVAGNTIYF. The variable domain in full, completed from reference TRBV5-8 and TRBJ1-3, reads EAGVTQSPTHLIKTRGQQATLRCSPISGHTSVYWYQQALGLGLQFLLWYDEGEERNRGNFPPRFSGRQFPNYSSELNVNALELEDSALYLCASSWAVAGNTIYFGEGSWLTVV.

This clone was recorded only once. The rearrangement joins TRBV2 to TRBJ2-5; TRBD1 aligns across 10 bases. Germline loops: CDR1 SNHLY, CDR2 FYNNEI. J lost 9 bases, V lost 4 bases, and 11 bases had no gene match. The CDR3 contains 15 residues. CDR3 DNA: TGTGCCAGCAGTGCTCGGGACAGGGGATTATTCCCCCAGTACTTC. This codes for CASSARDRGLFPQYF.

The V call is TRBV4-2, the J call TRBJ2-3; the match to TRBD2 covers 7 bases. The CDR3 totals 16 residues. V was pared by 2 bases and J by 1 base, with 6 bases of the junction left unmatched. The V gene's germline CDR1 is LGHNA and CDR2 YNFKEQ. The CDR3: CASSQKKRGRTDTQYF. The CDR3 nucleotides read TGTGCCAGCAGCCAAAAAAAGCGGGGACGCACAGATACGCAGTATTTT.

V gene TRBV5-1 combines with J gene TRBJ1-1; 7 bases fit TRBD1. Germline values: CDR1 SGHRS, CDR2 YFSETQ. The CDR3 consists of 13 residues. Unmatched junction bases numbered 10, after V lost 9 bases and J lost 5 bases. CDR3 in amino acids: CATQGEGDTEAFF. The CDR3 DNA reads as TGCGCCACCCAGGGGGAAGGAGATACTGAAGCTTTCTTT.

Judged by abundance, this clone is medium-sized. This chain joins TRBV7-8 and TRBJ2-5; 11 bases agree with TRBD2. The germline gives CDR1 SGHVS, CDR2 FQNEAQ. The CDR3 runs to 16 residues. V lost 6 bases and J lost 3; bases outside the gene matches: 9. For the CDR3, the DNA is TGTGCCAGCAGATTTGGCGTAGCGGGGGGGGAAGAGACCCAGTACTTC. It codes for CASRFGVAGGEETQYF.

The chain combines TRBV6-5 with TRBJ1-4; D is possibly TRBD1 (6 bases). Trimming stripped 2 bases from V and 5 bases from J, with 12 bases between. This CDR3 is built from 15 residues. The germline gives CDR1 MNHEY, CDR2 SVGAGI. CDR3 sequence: CASSYNRDTNEKLFF. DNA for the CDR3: TGTGCCAGCAGTTACAATCGGGACACAAATGAAAAACTGTTTTTT.

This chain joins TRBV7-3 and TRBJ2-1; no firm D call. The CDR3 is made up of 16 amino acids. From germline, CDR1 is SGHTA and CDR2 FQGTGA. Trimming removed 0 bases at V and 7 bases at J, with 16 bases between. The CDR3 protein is CASSLTAQGTSNEQFF. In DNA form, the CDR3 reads TGTGCCAGCAGCTTAACAGCGCAAGGTACATCGAATGAGCAGTTCTTC.

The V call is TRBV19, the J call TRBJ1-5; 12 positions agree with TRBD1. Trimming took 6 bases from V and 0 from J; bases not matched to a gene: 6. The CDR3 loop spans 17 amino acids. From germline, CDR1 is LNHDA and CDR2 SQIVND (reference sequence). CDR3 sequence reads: CASRSGTGGYSNQPQHF. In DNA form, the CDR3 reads TGTGCCAGTAGGTCCGGGACAGGGGGCTATAGCAATCAGCCCCAGCATTTT.

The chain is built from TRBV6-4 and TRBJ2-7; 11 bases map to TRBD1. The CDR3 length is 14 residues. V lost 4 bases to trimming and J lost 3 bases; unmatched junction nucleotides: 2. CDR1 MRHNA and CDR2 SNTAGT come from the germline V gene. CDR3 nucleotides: TGTGCCAGCAGTGCAGGGACAGGGGGCTACGAGCAGTACTTC. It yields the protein CASSAGTGGYEQYF.

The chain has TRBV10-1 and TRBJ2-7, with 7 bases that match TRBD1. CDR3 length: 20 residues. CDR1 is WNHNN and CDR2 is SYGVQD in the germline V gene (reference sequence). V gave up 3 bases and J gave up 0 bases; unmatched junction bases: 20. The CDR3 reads CASSESNRGQQPRSSYEQYV. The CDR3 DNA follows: TGCGCCAGCAGTGAATCTAATAGGGGACAGCAACCAAGGAGCTCCTACGAGCAGTACGTC.

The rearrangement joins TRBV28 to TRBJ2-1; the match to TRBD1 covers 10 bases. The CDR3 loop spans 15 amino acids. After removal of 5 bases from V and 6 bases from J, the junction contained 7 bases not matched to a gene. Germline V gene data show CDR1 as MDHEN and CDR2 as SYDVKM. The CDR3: CASSIWTGGRNEQFF. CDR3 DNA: TGTGCCAGCAGTATCTGGACAGGGGGGCGCAATGAGCAGTTCTTC.

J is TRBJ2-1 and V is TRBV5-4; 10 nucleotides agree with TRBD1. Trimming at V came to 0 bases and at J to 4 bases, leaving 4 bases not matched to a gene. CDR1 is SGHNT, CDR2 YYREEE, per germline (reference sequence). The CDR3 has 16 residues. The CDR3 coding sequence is TGTGCCAGCAGCTTGGCGCGGACAGGGGGATACAATGAGCAGTTCTTC. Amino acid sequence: CASSLARTGGYNEQFF.

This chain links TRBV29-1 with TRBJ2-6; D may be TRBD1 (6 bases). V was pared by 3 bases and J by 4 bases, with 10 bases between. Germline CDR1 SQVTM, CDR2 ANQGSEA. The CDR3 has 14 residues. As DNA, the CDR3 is TGCAGCGTTGAGACAGGAGACGGGGCCAACGTCCTGACTTTC. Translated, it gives CSVETGDGANVLTF. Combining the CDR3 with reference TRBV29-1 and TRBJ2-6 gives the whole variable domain SAVISQKPSRDICQRGTSLTIQCQVDSQVTMMFWYRQQPGQSLTLIATANQGSEATYESGFVIDKFPISRPNLTFSTLTVSNMSPEDSSIYLCSVETGDGANVLTFGAGSRLTVL.

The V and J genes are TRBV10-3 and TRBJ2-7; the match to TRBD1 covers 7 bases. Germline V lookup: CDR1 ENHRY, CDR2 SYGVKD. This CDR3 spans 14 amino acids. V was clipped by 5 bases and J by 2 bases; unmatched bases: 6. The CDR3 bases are TGTGCCATCAGTTATGAAGGGGGCACCTACGAGCAGTACTTC. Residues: CAISYEGGTYEQYF.

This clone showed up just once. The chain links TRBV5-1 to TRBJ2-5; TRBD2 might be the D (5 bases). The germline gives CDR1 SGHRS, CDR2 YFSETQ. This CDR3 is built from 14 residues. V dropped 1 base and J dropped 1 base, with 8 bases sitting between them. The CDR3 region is CASSLTLGQETQYF. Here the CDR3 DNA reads TGCGCCAGCAGCTTGACACTAGGCCAAGAGACCCAGTACTTC.

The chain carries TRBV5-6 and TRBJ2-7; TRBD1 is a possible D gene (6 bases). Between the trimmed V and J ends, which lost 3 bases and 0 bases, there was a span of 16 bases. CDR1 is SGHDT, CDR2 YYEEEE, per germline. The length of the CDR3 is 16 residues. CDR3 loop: CASSSKPTGPSYEQYV. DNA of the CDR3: TGTGCCAGCAGCTCCAAACCGACAGGACCCTCCTACGAGCAGTACGTC.

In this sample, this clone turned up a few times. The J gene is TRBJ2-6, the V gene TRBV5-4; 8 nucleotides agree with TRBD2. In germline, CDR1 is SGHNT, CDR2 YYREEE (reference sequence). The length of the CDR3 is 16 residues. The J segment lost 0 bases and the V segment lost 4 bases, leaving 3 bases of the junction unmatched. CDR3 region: CASSPGGNSGANVLTF. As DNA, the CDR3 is TGTGCCAGCAGCCCGGGGGGGAACTCTGGGGCCAACGTCCTGACTTTC.

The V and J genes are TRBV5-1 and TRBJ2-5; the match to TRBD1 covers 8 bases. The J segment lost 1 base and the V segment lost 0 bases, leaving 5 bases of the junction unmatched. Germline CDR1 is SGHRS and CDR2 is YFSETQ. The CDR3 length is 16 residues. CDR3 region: CASSLVTGGVQETQYF. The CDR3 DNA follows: TGCGCCAGCAGCTTGGTAACAGGGGGAGTCCAAGAGACCCAGTACTTC.

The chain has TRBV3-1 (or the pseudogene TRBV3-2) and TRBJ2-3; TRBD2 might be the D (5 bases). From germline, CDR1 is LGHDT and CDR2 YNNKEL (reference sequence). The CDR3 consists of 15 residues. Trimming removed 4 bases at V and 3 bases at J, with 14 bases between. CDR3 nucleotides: TGTGCCAGCAGCCCCGACTACCGAACTACAGATACGCAGTATTTT. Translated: CASSPDYRTTDTQYF.

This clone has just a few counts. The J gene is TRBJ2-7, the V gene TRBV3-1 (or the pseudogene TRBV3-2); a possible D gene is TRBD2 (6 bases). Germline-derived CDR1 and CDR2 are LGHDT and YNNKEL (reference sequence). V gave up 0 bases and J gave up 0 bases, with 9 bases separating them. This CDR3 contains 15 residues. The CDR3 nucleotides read TGTGCCAGCAGCCAAGACCCCGGGAGCTCCTACGAGCAGTACTTC. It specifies CASSQDPGSSYEQYF.

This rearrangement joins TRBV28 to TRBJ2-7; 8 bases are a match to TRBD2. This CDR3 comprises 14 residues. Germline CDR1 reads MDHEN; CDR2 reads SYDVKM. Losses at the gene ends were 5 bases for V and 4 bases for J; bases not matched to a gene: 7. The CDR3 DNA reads TGTGCCAGCAGTCGATTAGCGGGAAAATACGAGCAGTACTTC. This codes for CASSRLAGKYEQYF.

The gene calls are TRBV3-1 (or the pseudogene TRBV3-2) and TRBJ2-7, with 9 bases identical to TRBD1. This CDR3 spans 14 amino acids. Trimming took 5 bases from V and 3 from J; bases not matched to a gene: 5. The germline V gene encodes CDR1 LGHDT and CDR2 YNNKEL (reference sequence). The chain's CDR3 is CASSFDRGSYEQYV. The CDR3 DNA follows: TGTGCCAGCAGCTTTGACAGGGGGAGCTACGAGCAGTACGTC.